This T cell receptor beta chain was identified in a study of cytomegalovirus exposure and HLA in healthy donors (TCRdb year 2017). With respect to the entire study: According to an earlier analysis of a few hundred of the donors, some 180 million T cells yielded 90 million to 130 million unique TCR beta sequences and roughly 280 Gb of sequence data. An early release covering 550 to 700 HLA-typed donors comprised about 320 gigabases of sequencing data and roughly 85 million unique TCR sequences. Of the roughly 400 genotyped donors, 81% were placed in the genetic ancestry cluster associated with self-reported Caucasian donors. The aim of the study was to test whether cataloging public T cell receptors could identify signatures of past pathogen exposure. The study used immunosequencing to profile the T cell repertoires of 666 subjects and linked those repertoires to cytomegalovirus serostatus. In addition to the first cohort of 500 to 850 subjects, a separate validation cohort of approximately 110 different subjects was used. High-throughput TCR immunosequencing, statistical association of individual TCRs with disease status, and machine learning were combined to predict cytomegalovirus infection status. In a later analysis, previously published TCR beta repertoires from more than 500 donors were re-analyzed and high-resolution HLA genotyping was added so that TCR occurrence patterns could be studied. Rather than using new phenotypic data, the later analysis identified candidate immune exposures from TCR beta sequences and from how often those sequences occurred across donors. To decide whether each TCR beta V gene segment behaved as functional or pseudogenic, an earlier analysis of some 600 of the donors relied on high-throughput TCR beta sequencing. Donor age, sex, ethnicity and CMV serostatus were compiled alongside the repertoire data. A later genetic analysis took genome-wide SNP genotypes for about 55% of the 666 donors and used that subset as a discovery cohort. All discovery cohort repertoires had been generated using a single sequencing platform. HLA typing included class I and class II loci at four-digit resolution. The number of donors typed differed by locus, with roughly 620-630 for A, B, C, DRB1 and DQB1, about 500 for DQA1, 600 to 610 for DPA1, and roughly 450 for DPB1. About five DR-DQ haplotypes were treated as single units for association and clustering because of strong linkage in the cohort. Among about 360 genotyped donors of the cohort, an average of approximately 230,000 unique TCR beta nucleotide sequences were sequenced per donor, around 20% of them non-productive. Study-wide findings and limitations: A few of the identified cytomegalovirus-associated TCR beta chains were confirmed in vitro to be specific for cytomegalovirus antigens. In this cohort, only TCR beta chains were sequenced, and detectable features were limited by the absence of alpha or paired-chain data. The presence/absence analyses assumed that sequencing depth was roughly uniform across donors, and that assumption may not be true. The classifier was reported to diagnose cytomegalovirus status with high specificity and sensitivity in both the original and validation cohorts. V-gene and J-gene trimming of TCR beta chains was associated with a missense DCLRE1C variant in a later genetic analysis, and the association was replicated in an independent cohort. In a later analysis, most CMV-associated TCR beta chains were found to appear HLA-restricted, with HLA associations seemingly driven largely by CMV exposure. Strong co-occurrence of HLA alleles, especially DR and DQ, made assigning TCR associations to individual alleles difficult. The study gave a list of some 150 TCR beta chains associated with cytomegalovirus. Specific HLA alleles were associated with 15,000 to 20,000 TCR beta sequences at a false discovery rate of 0.05 in a later analysis. In a later analysis, HLA-associated TCR beta chains showed more clonal expansion and lower generation probabilities than non-associated chains that were equally common. In a later analysis, the rate of TCR association differed among HLA loci, with DRB1 alleles having the most associated TCRs and HLA-C alleles having the fewest. A further reported finding was that TCR beta sequences accurately predicted the HLA-A and HLA-B alleles for most subjects in the first cohort. Because the 87-base-pair reads could not distinguish some IMGT-functional V segments, including TRBV6-2 and TRBV6-3, those segments were excluded. The authors suggested that the approach could potentially be generalized to other disease states and immunological phenotypes. Correlated functional status among segregating V segments might reflect linkage disequilibrium, but an unknown experimental factor could not be ruled out. Because some donors lacked HLA typing at each locus, the association tests relied only on the typed subset. Immune exposure information for the cohort was limited to CMV serostatus. A cluster of highly shared sequence variants was judged likely to represent a technical artifact of the sequencing pipeline. Most TCR sequences were seen in very few donors, while some public TCRs were found in many individuals. According to a later analysis, parvovirus B19, influenza, CMV and Epstein-Barr virus appeared linked to several top co-occurrence clusters. Approximately 16 rarely observed V segments, including chromosome 9 orphons, were excluded from the earlier analysis of several hundred of the donors because counts were too low. Compared with the roughly 700-donor mean, donors in an Asian-associated ancestry cluster had fewer N-insertions in productive TCRs, according to a later genetic analysis. In an earlier analysis of 587 of the donors, most TCR beta V segments appeared in productive rearrangements about 87% or about 30% of the time, broadly matching IMGT annotations.

The method was the immunoSEQ multiplex PCR assay. A mixture of 60 forward primers for TCR Vbeta segments and 13 reverse primers for TCR Jbeta segments was used in the multiplex PCR. A multiplex PCR assay on genomic DNA amplified the CDR3 region of rearranged TCR beta genes. The Illumina HiSeq System was used to sequence the amplified TCR beta libraries as 87-base-pair reads. The study's processing was this. A later analysis counted about 80 million unique TCR beta chains across the 550 to 750 repertoires, and some 11 million of these chains were shared by at least two donors. Raw reads were error-corrected and collapsed into unique sequences by a nearest-neighbor algorithm in which closely related sequences were merged to remove PCR and sequencing errors. V, D and J gene segments were assigned by aligning CDR3 sequences to IMGT reference sequences. Each retained sequence needed at least a six-nucleotide match to both a V gene segment and a J gene segment. A rearrangement was called productive if the CDR3 had no stop codons and remained in frame with V and J, and every other rearrangement was called non-productive. Following IMGT convention, CDR3 was defined as the stretch from the second conserved V-encoded cysteine to the conserved J-encoded phenylalanine. The earlier analysis of about 590 of the donors excluded sequences that lacked an unambiguous match to a single V gene segment. In an earlier analysis of 450 to 700 of the donors, V segments were called functional above 56.7% productive rearrangements and were called segregating when the between-donor standard deviation exceeded 5%. A statistical classification framework was developed to diagnose cytomegalovirus status using the catalog of TCR beta chain sequences. A later analysis assigned V and J genes by comparing TCR nucleotide sequences with IMGT/GENE-DB human TR gene sequences. A later analysis assigned CDR3 sequences and most-parsimonious VDJ recombination scenarios with the TCRdist pipeline. In a later analysis, each TCR beta chain was defined by its CDR3 amino acid sequence together with its V-gene family, and reads without a unique V-gene family were excluded. A later analysis removed over 500 highly shared, low-generation-probability nucleotide sequences to deal with suspected cross-contamination and a sequencing artifact. In a later analysis, a clonal expansion index for each public chain was calculated from normalized within-repertoire ranks of inferred template counts. Generation probabilities in a later analysis came from a VDJ recombination model fitted to out-of-frame rearrangements, and those results were checked against IGoR. In a later analysis, TCR-TCR, TCR-HLA and TCR-CMV co-occurrence was scored with hypergeometric tests, and a repertoire-size bias correction was applied to TCR pairs. In a later analysis, false discovery rates were estimated by permuting HLA or CMV assignments 20 times. In a later analysis, co-occurring TCRs were grouped using DBSCAN, and TCRdist sequence similarity was added for clustering within HLA-allele-positive subsets. Repertoires with fewer than 30,000 or more than 120,000 public chains were left out of co-occurrence clustering, as were a handful of repertoires with anomalous nucleotide sharing. In its TCRdb copy, this immuneACCESS table keeps in-frame sequences only and misses some clones. Where compared with another copy, unresolved V genes explain less than half of these, and the others have no known cause. V, J and clone size derive from that table, while D and trimming were established from the DNA sequence. This sample holds tens of thousands of clones; 68% were observed only once. Clones ranked in the top ten supply about 2.1% of the sample.

The cohort comprised some 700 healthy bone marrow donors. All cohort members were sampled while nominally healthy, although unrecorded immune exposures were likely present. The donor was CMV seronegative and was included in the group of 352 seronegative cohort members. A peripheral blood sample was collected from each donor, and TCR beta sequencing was performed on peripheral blood mononuclear cells. The Qiagen DNeasy Blood Extraction Kit was used to extract genomic DNA from the blood cell samples. Remarks on this clone: Its antigen remains unidentified. Qualities for individual bases were not recorded, and no much larger clone is one base off.

Trimming takes 1 base off V and 0 bases off J; junction bases not matched to a gene: 14. The CDR3 measures 21 amino acids from cysteine to phenylalanine. Just the 63-base CDR3 DNA is kept, in frame starting at base 1. The germline V gene gives CDR1 as SGHRS and CDR2 as YFSETQ. The chain joins TRBV5-1 to TRBJ2-3; 13 nucleotides in the junction match TRBD2. This receptor was obtained from a woman between 25 and 40 years old in good health and CMV-seronegative. The sequencing sample was made of PBMCs. The CDR3 sequence is CASSLFVLAGGPGSSTDTQYF. Here is the DNA: TGCGCCAGCAGCTTGTTTGTACTAGCGGGGGGGCCAGGGTCCAGCACAGATACGCAGTATTTT.